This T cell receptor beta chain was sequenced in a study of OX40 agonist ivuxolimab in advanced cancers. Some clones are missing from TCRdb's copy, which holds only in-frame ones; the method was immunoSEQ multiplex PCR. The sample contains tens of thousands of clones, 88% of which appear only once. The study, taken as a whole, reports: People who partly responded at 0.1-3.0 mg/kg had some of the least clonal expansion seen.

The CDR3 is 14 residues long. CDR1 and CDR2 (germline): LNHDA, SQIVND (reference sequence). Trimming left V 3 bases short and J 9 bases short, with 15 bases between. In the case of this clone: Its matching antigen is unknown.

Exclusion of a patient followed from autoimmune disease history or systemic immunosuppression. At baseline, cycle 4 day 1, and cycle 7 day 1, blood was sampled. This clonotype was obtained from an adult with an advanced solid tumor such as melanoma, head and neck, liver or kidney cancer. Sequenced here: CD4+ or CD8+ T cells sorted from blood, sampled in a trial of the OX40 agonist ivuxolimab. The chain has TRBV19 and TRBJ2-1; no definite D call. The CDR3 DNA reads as TGTGCCAGTAGTATGAGGCAGGCACCCGGTGAGCAGTTCTTC. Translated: CASSMRQAPGEQFF.